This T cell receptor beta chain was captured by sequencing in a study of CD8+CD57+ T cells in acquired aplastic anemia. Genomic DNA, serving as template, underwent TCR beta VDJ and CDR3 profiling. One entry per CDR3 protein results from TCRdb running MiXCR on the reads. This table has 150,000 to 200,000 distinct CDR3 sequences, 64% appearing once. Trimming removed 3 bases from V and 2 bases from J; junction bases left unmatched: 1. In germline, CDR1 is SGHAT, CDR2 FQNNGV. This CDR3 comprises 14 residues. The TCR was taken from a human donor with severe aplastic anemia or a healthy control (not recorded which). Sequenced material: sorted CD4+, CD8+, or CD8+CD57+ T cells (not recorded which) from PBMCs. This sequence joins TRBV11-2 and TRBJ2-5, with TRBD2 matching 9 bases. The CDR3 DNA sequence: TGTGCCAGCAGCTTTAGCGGGGGACAAGAGACCCAGTACTTC. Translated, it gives CASSFSGGQETQYF.